Below, one T cell receptor (beta chain) is given with its context. Its antigen remains unknown. These data belong to a study of monozygotic twins with cystic fibrosis. Study-level points and caveats: In 13 of 16 pairs, V gene usage was closest to the co-twin's. Monozygotic CF twin pairs shared significantly more nucleotide-identical clonotypes than unrelated CF individuals did.

V lost 0 bases and J 1 base, leaving 10 bases between the germline ends. Germline CDR1 is SGHRS and CDR2 is YFSETQ. This CDR3 has 16 residues. The assay was immunoSEQ multiplex PCR, and TCRdb's table has in-frame clones only and misses some. The top ten hold around 0.45% of the sample, which has 9,500 to 13,000 clones, just over 99% seen once. This TCR was sampled from a young man with cystic fibrosis. The rearrangement links TRBV5-1 to TRBJ2-2; no clear D gene. Specimen: blood. CDR3 DNA: TGCGCCAGCAGCTTGGGCCTAGGGCAGAACACCGGGGAGCTGTTTTTT. Protein: CASSLGLGQNTGELFF.